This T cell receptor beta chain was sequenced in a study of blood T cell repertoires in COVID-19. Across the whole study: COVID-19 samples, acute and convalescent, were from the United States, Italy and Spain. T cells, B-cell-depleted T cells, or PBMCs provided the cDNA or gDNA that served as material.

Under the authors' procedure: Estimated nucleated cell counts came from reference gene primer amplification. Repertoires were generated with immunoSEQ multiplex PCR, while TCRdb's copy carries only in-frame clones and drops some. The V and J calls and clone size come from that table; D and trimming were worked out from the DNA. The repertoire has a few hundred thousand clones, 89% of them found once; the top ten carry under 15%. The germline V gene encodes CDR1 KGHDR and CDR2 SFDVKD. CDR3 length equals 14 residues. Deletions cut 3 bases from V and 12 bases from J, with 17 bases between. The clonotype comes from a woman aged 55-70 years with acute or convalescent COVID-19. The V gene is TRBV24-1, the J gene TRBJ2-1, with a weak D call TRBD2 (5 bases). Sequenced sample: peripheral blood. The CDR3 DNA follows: TGTGCCACCAGTGATCCAGGAGGTGGCTCCTCGCAGTTCTTC. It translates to CATSDPGGGSSQFF.